This TCR beta chain was captured in a study of lymphopenia after photon versus proton radiotherapy. General study findings and limits: After the lymphocyte nadir, photon-treated repertoires showed oligoclonal expansion, especially of CD8+ Temra cells. Under photons, naive T cells and diversity fell while effector/memory populations rose. In patients who died, overall survival fell as post-nadir TCR diversity dropped more. Survival link was tested only in deceased patients; proton benefit remains a possibility.

Germline CDR1 reads LNHNV; CDR2 reads YYDKDF (reference sequence). The CDR3 is 15 amino acids. Comment on this clone: The antigen is unknown. Its ends do not fully match the called genes, so a read error is possible.

Sequencing was performed with immunoSEQ multiplex PCR; in TCRdb, only in-frame clones are kept and a portion is missing. The profile shows about 29,000 clones, approximately 88% of them singletons. The TCR comes from an older woman with cholangiocarcinoma. Some clones in this sample may be carry-over from other donors' samples. The specimen was peripheral blood, collected from a patient treated with proton-based radiotherapy. This chain uses TRBV15 with TRBJ1-3, with D hard to call. DNA of the CDR3: TGTGCCTCCAGCCCTCGCAGACACTCTGGAAACACCATATATTTT. The encoded protein is CASSPRRHSGNTIYF.